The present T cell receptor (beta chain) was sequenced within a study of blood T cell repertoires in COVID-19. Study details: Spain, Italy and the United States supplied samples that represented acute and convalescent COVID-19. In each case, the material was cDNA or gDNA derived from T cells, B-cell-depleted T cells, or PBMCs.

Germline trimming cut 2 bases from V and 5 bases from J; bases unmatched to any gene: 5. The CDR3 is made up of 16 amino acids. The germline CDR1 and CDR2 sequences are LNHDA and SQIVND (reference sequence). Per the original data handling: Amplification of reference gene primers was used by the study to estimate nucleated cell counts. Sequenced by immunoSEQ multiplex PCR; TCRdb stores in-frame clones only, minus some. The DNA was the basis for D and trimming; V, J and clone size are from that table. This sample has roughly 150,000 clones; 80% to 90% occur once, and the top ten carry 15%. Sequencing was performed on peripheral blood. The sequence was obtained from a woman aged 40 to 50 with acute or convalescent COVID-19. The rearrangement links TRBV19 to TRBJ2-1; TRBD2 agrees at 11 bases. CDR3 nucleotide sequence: TGTGCCAGTAGTATACGTCTAGCGGGGGGCAACAATGAGCAGTTCTTC. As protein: CASSIRLAGGNNEQFF. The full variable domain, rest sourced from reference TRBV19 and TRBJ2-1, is DGGITQSPKYLFRKEGQNVTLSCEQNLNHDAMYWYRQDPGQGLRLIYYSQIVNDFQKGDIAEGYSVSREKKESFPLTVTSAQKNPTAFYLCASSIRLAGGNNEQFFGPGTRLTVL.